This TCR beta chain was profiled in a study of glioma-infiltrating T cells. This clonotype was observed a handful of times. TCR alpha and beta CDR3 regions were amplified from RNA using iRepertoire nested multiplex PCR. TCRdb passed the multiplex PCR reads through MiXCR, listing each CDR3 protein once. The data hold about 130,000 distinct CDR3 sequences, with under 30% observed a single time. With 1 base removed from V and 8 bases from J, the gap between germline ends came to 8 bases. CDR3 length: 12 amino acids. In germline, CDR1 is DFQATT, CDR2 SNEGSKA (reference sequence). This sequence originates from a human donor with low-grade glioma or glioblastoma, undergoing nonglioma brain surgery, or in good health (not recorded which). The chain uses TRBV20-1 and TRBJ2-2; D not resolved. Sequenced input: glioma tissue, nonneoplastic brain tissue, or PBMCs (not recorded which). For the CDR3, the DNA is TGCAGTGCTAGAGGCCCTGCGGGGGAGCTGTTTTTT. This gives the protein CSARGPAGELFF.